Listed below are T cell receptor beta chains from one sample, sequenced in a study of blood T cells in healthy people across ages. MiXCR was run by TCRdb on the 5' RACE reads, yielding one entry per CDR3 protein. Counted here are hundreds of thousands of distinct CDR3 sequences, about three fifths occurring once; the ten biggest clones make up approximately 23%. The sequencing sample was made of blood. These receptors were collected from a man aged 25 to 40 in good health. Both conserved end residues are part of each CDR3. The D gene is left open where the match is weak. The size field is filled for only some rows; it gives once, few, many or a size class.

v_call: TRBV9
clone_size: few
cdr3_length: 15
j_call: TRBJ1-6
d_call: TRBD1
cdr3_aa: CASSARGGSDSPLHF
cdr3_nt: TGTGCCAGCAGCGCCAGGGGGGGTTCGGATTCACCCCTCCACTTT

v_call: TRBV3-1
clone_size: NA
cdr3_length: 14
j_call: TRBJ1-2
d_call: NA
cdr3_aa: CASSRKQGDYGYTF
cdr3_nt: TGTGCCAGCAGCCGGAAACAGGGAGATTATGGCTACACCTTC

v_call: TRBV14
clone_size: few
cdr3_length: 15
j_call: TRBJ1-2
d_call: NA
cdr3_aa: CASSQDIGRAYGYTF
cdr3_nt: TGTGCCAGCAGCCAAGATATCGGACGGGCCTATGGCTACACCTTC

v_call: TRBV5-6
clone_size: NA
cdr3_length: 15
j_call: TRBJ2-5
d_call: NA
cdr3_aa: CASSLVGGSKETQYF
cdr3_nt: TGTGCCAGCAGCTTGGTGGGGGGCAGTAAAGAGACCCAGTACTTC

v_call: TRBV7-2
clone_size: few
cdr3_length: 14
j_call: TRBJ2-5
d_call: TRBD2
cdr3_aa: CATRRRGFGETQYF
cdr3_nt: TGTGCCACGAGGCGGCGGGGGTTCGGGGAGACCCAGTACTTC

v_call: TRBV7-2
clone_size: NA
cdr3_length: 17
j_call: TRBJ2-2
d_call: TRBD2
cdr3_aa: CASSLGGLAGDTGELFF
cdr3_nt: TGTGCCAGCAGCTTAGGGGGACTAGCGGGAGATACCGGGGAGCTGTTTTTT

v_call: TRBV7-2
clone_size: NA
cdr3_length: 13
j_call: TRBJ2-5
d_call: NA
cdr3_aa: CASSSIVGETQYF
cdr3_nt: TGTGCCAGCAGCTCGATAGTGGGCGAGACCCAGTACTTC

v_call: TRBV5-6
clone_size: NA
cdr3_length: 13
j_call: TRBJ2-7
d_call: NA
cdr3_aa: CASSSGEPWEQYF
cdr3_nt: TGTGCCAGCAGCTCGGGGGAGCCCTGGGAGCAGTACTTC

v_call: TRBV28
clone_size: NA
cdr3_length: 14
j_call: TRBJ2-5
d_call: NA
cdr3_aa: CAARGSAVQETQYF
cdr3_nt: TGTGCCGCCCGGGGGAGCGCGGTCCAAGAGACCCAGTACTTC

v_call: TRBV10-3
clone_size: NA
cdr3_length: 14
j_call: TRBJ1-1
d_call: TRBD1
cdr3_aa: CAITRTGTSTEAFF
cdr3_nt: TGTGCCATCACCAGGACAGGGACCAGCACTGAAGCTTTCTTT

v_call: TRBV20-1
clone_size: NA
cdr3_length: 14
j_call: TRBJ2-7
d_call: NA
cdr3_aa: CSAREGINRYEQYF
cdr3_nt: TGCAGTGCTAGAGAGGGGATAAATCGCTACGAGCAGTACTTC

v_call: TRBV5-1
clone_size: many
cdr3_length: 14
j_call: TRBJ2-1
d_call: NA
cdr3_aa: CASSLELAVDEQFF
cdr3_nt: TGCGCCAGCAGCTTGGAACTAGCTGTCGATGAGCAGTTCTTC

v_call: TRBV7-9
clone_size: NA
cdr3_length: 13
j_call: TRBJ2-1
d_call: NA
cdr3_aa: CASSQNPSNEQFF
cdr3_nt: TGTGCCAGCAGTCAGAACCCCTCCAATGAGCAGTTCTTC

v_call: TRBV6-2/TRBV6-3
clone_size: NA
cdr3_length: 18
j_call: TRBJ2-1
d_call: TRBD1
cdr3_aa: CASSTGTGDARTYNEQFF
cdr3_nt: TGTGCCAGCAGTACCGGGACAGGGGACGCGCGAACCTACAATGAGCAGTTCTTC

v_call: TRBV15
clone_size: NA
cdr3_length: 18
j_call: TRBJ2-1
d_call: NA
cdr3_aa: CATSSLYWGAGGDNEQFF
cdr3_nt: TGTGCCACCAGCAGCTTGTATTGGGGGGCCGGTGGTGATAATGAGCAGTTCTTC

v_call: TRBV20-1
clone_size: NA
cdr3_length: 15
j_call: TRBJ2-1
d_call: TRBD2
cdr3_aa: CSAPLELAGGCEQFF
cdr3_nt: TGCAGTGCCCCCTTAGAGCTAGCGGGGGGGTGTGAGCAGTTCTTC

v_call: TRBV2
clone_size: NA
cdr3_length: 12
j_call: TRBJ2-1
d_call: NA
cdr3_aa: CASSLMLDEQFF
cdr3_nt: TGTGCCAGCAGCCTCATGTTGGATGAGCAGTTCTTC

v_call: TRBV6-2/TRBV6-3
clone_size: NA
cdr3_length: 15
j_call: TRBJ1-1
d_call: NA
cdr3_aa: CASSYGGQGRTEAFF
cdr3_nt: TGTGCCAGCAGTTACGGCGGCCAGGGGAGGACTGAAGCTTTCTTT

v_call: TRBV12-3/TRBV12-4
clone_size: NA
cdr3_length: 15
j_call: TRBJ2-5
d_call: TRBD2
cdr3_aa: CASSLASGGQETQYF
cdr3_nt: TGTGCCAGCAGTTTGGCTAGCGGGGGTCAAGAGACCCAGTACTTC

v_call: TRBV9
clone_size: NA
cdr3_length: 14
j_call: TRBJ2-1
d_call: NA
cdr3_aa: CASSARTDYNEQFF
cdr3_nt: TGTGCCAGCAGCGCCAGGACGGACTACAATGAGCAGTTCTTC

v_call: TRBV7-2
clone_size: NA
cdr3_length: 16
j_call: TRBJ1-3
d_call: NA
cdr3_aa: CASSLAGRASGNTIYF
cdr3_nt: TGTGCCAGCAGCTTGGCCGGCAGGGCGTCTGGAAACACCATATATTTT

v_call: TRBV25-1
clone_size: NA
cdr3_length: 13
j_call: TRBJ2-1
d_call: NA
cdr3_aa: CASSEFTNTEQFF
cdr3_nt: TGTGCCAGCAGTGAATTCACCAATACGGAGCAGTTCTTC

v_call: TRBV18
clone_size: NA
cdr3_length: 15
j_call: TRBJ1-5
d_call: NA
cdr3_aa: CASSPQGNGNQPQHF
cdr3_nt: TGTGCCAGCTCACCACAGGGGAACGGCAATCAGCCCCAGCATTTT

v_call: TRBV7-2
clone_size: NA
cdr3_length: 14
j_call: TRBJ2-3
d_call: NA
cdr3_aa: CASSFSALADTQYF
cdr3_nt: TGTGCCAGCAGCTTCAGCGCCTTGGCAGATACGCAGTATTTT

v_call: TRBV5-1
clone_size: NA
cdr3_length: 15
j_call: TRBJ1-1
d_call: TRBD1
cdr3_aa: CASSSGDRANTEAFF
cdr3_nt: TGCGCCAGCAGCTCGGGGGACAGGGCTAACACTGAAGCTTTCTTT

v_call: TRBV4-3
clone_size: NA
cdr3_length: 11
j_call: TRBJ2-1
d_call: NA
cdr3_aa: CASSRTGGQFF
cdr3_nt: TGCGCCAGCAGCCGAACAGGTGGGCAGTTCTTC

v_call: TRBV6-4
clone_size: NA
cdr3_length: 14
j_call: TRBJ2-3
d_call: NA
cdr3_aa: CASGRAEHTDTQYF
cdr3_nt: TGTGCCAGCGGACGGGCTGAGCACACAGATACGCAGTATTTT

v_call: TRBV20-1
clone_size: NA
cdr3_length: 13
j_call: TRBJ2-7
d_call: NA
cdr3_aa: CSASGTDLLEQYF
cdr3_nt: TGCAGTGCTAGCGGGACCGATCTGCTCGAGCAGTACTTC

v_call: TRBV20-1
clone_size: NA
cdr3_length: 15
j_call: TRBJ2-7
d_call: NA
cdr3_aa: CSARDSEGYRPEQYF
cdr3_nt: TGCAGTGCTAGAGATAGTGAAGGGTATAGACCCGAGCAGTACTTC

v_call: TRBV14
clone_size: NA
cdr3_length: 11
j_call: TRBJ2-1
d_call: NA
cdr3_aa: CASSVGNEQFF
cdr3_nt: TGTGCCAGCAGTGTGGGCAATGAGCAGTTCTTC

v_call: TRBV6-1
clone_size: NA
cdr3_length: 13
j_call: TRBJ2-7
d_call: NA
cdr3_aa: CASEGWAAREQYF
cdr3_nt: TGTGCCAGCGAGGGCTGGGCAGCCCGCGAGCAGTACTTC

v_call: TRBV20-1
clone_size: once
cdr3_length: 13
j_call: TRBJ1-6
d_call: NA
cdr3_aa: CSASSVYNSPLHF
cdr3_nt: TGCAGTGCTAGCTCAGTCTATAATTCACCCCTCCACTTT

v_call: TRBV20-1
clone_size: NA
cdr3_length: 14
j_call: TRBJ2-7
d_call: NA
cdr3_aa: CSARLHRAGGEQYF
cdr3_nt: TGCAGTGCTAGATTACACAGGGCTGGAGGCGAGCAGTACTTC

v_call: TRBV25-1
clone_size: NA
cdr3_length: 14
j_call: TRBJ1-2
d_call: NA
cdr3_aa: CASTRSGGRYGYTF
cdr3_nt: TGTGCCAGCACCCGATCTGGAGGCCGCTATGGCTACACCTTC

v_call: TRBV7-9
clone_size: few
cdr3_length: 16
j_call: TRBJ2-7
d_call: TRBD2
cdr3_aa: CASSFPSGGASYEQYF
cdr3_nt: TGTGCCAGCAGCTTCCCAAGCGGGGGAGCCTCCTACGAGCAGTACTTC

v_call: TRBV11-1
clone_size: NA
cdr3_length: 17
j_call: TRBJ2-1
d_call: TRBD2
cdr3_aa: CASSSRGGLAVNNEQFF
cdr3_nt: TGTGCCAGCAGCTCCCGAGGGGGACTAGCGGTAAACAATGAGCAGTTCTTC

v_call: TRBV10-3
clone_size: NA
cdr3_length: 14
j_call: TRBJ1-6
d_call: NA
cdr3_aa: CAISAGYDNSPLHF
cdr3_nt: TGTGCCATCAGTGCAGGCTACGATAATTCACCCCTCCACTTT

v_call: TRBV6-1
clone_size: NA
cdr3_length: 18
j_call: TRBJ2-7
d_call: TRBD2
cdr3_aa: CASSDTVLAGGTMVTQYF
cdr3_nt: TGTGCCAGCAGTGATACGGTCCTAGCGGGGGGGACTATGGTAACCCAGTACTTC

v_call: TRBV20-1
clone_size: NA
cdr3_length: 13
j_call: TRBJ2-7
d_call: NA
cdr3_aa: CSASQGAPGWKYF
cdr3_nt: TGCAGTGCTTCCCAAGGCGCTCCGGGCTGGAAGTACTTC

v_call: TRBV10-3
clone_size: NA
cdr3_length: 14
j_call: TRBJ2-3
d_call: NA
cdr3_aa: CAISEAADTDTQYF
cdr3_nt: TGTGCCATCAGTGAGGCGGCCGACACAGATACGCAGTATTTT

v_call: TRBV7-2
clone_size: NA
cdr3_length: 14
j_call: TRBJ2-7
d_call: NA
cdr3_aa: CASSLTPGSYEQYF
cdr3_nt: TGTGCCAGCAGCTTAACCCCCGGGTCCTACGAGCAGTACTTC

v_call: TRBV18
clone_size: NA
cdr3_length: 14
j_call: TRBJ1-5
d_call: NA
cdr3_aa: CASSPTGIQQPQHF
cdr3_nt: TGTGCCAGCTCACCCACAGGGATCCAACAGCCCCAGCATTTT

v_call: TRBV11-1
clone_size: few
cdr3_length: 15
j_call: TRBJ2-7
d_call: TRBD1
cdr3_aa: CASSPNAGQGTGRYF
cdr3_nt: TGTGCCAGCAGCCCAAATGCGGGACAGGGTACAGGCAGGTACTTC

v_call: TRBV20-1
clone_size: few
cdr3_length: 16
j_call: TRBJ2-7
d_call: NA
cdr3_aa: CSARDQLDQDPYEQYF
cdr3_nt: TGCAGTGCTAGAGATCAGTTAGATCAGGACCCCTACGAGCAGTACTTC

v_call: TRBV9
clone_size: NA
cdr3_length: 14
j_call: TRBJ2-7
d_call: TRBD2
cdr3_aa: CASSVDLAGDEQYF
cdr3_nt: TGTGCCAGCAGCGTAGATCTAGCGGGAGACGAGCAGTACTTC

v_call: TRBV12-3/TRBV12-4
clone_size: once
cdr3_length: 14
j_call: TRBJ1-5
d_call: NA
cdr3_aa: CASSLAYSNQPQHF
cdr3_nt: TGTGCCAGCAGTTTAGCATATAGCAATCAGCCCCAGCATTTT

v_call: TRBV29-1
clone_size: NA
cdr3_length: 13
j_call: TRBJ1-2
d_call: NA
cdr3_aa: CSVEDLKAGGYTF
cdr3_nt: TGCAGCGTTGAAGATCTGAAGGCGGGGGGCTACACCTTC